Sequencing of this T cell receptor beta chain was carried out in a study of glioma-infiltrating T cells after dendritic cell vaccination. The CDR3 length is 18 residues. The ends lost 5 bases at V and 4 bases at J; junction bases unmatched: 15. Germline V gene data show CDR1 as SGHTA and CDR2 as FQGTGA. Measured with immunoSEQ multiplex PCR; TCRdb has only the in-frame clones, and not every one. The repertoire holds roughly 41,000 clones, with almost 85% as singletons. The sequence was obtained from a human donor with glioblastoma. The chain uses TRBV7-3 and TRBJ2-5, with 11 bases aligning to TRBD2. The sample was blood, taken before dendritic cell vaccination. The CDR3 DNA is TGTGCCAGCAGCAACCTCCCTCGGGCTAGCGGGGGGTTAGAGACCCAGTACTTC. Encoded protein: CASSNLPRASGGLETQYF.